This T cell receptor beta chain stems from a study of T cell changes during pregnancy in multiple sclerosis. This clone came up once. Here immunoSEQ multiplex PCR was the method, and the copy in TCRdb shows in-frame clones only, minus some. The table records tens of thousands of clones, almost 90% of them present only once. The TCR comes from a female donor with multiple sclerosis, enrolled in a pregnancy study. The sample was CD8+ T cells from peripheral blood mononuclear cells, taken after pregnancy.

In DNA, the CDR3 is TGTGCCAGCAGTGGGAGGAGCGGGGGTCCCGACAATGAGCAGTTCTTC. Translating it yields CASSGRSGGPDNEQFF. The genes are TRBV9 and TRBJ2-1; 8 nucleotides agree with TRBD2. V was pared by 5 bases and J by 5 bases, with 12 bases of the junction left unmatched. The CDR3 extends over 16 amino acids. Germline V lookup: CDR1 SGDLS, CDR2 YYNGEE.